These 26 T cell receptor beta chains were all obtained from the same sample, sequenced in a study of cytomegalovirus exposure and HLA in healthy donors. Primers included in the PCR were 60 Vbeta and 13 Jbeta primers. Profiling relied on immunoSEQ multiplex PCR, and the TCRdb table lists in-frame clones only, not all of them. The sample has 150,000 to 250,000 clones, 82% seen once. What was sequenced was PBMCs. The receptor set was obtained from a woman aged 45-60 years in good health and CMV-seropositive.

The CDR3 DNA is TGTGCCAGCACTGTATCAGGGGGACTCTCTGGGGCCAACGTCCTGACTTTC. It specifies CASTVSGGLSGANVLTF. This chain links TRBV7-9 with TRBJ2-6; D may be TRBD1 (7 bases). The V and J ends lost 7 bases and 0 bases respectively, with 16 bases between them. This CDR3 spans 17 amino acids. The germline gives CDR1 SEHNR, CDR2 FQNEAQ (reference sequence).

This clone came up a few times. Other DNA sequences in this sample translate to the same CDR3. This chain uses TRBV29-1 with TRBJ2-7, with D hard to call. The V gene's germline CDR1 is SQVTM and CDR2 ANQGSEA. The CDR3 covers 11 residues. V lost 6 bases, J lost 2 bases, and 8 bases lay in between. Written as DNA, the CDR3 is TGCAGCGTGCGTACAGCCTACGAGCAGTACTTC. Translating it yields CSVRTAYEQYF.

The genes are TRBV28 and TRBJ2-5; D may be TRBD2 (6 bases). Matching the DNA end better, TRBJ2-7 makes the J call doubtful. The V gene's germline CDR1 is MDHEN and CDR2 SYDVKM. The CDR3 sequence is 14 residues long. The CDR3: CASIPRGSSYEQYF. The CDR3 DNA is TGTGCCAGCATCCCCCGGGGGAGCTCCTACGAGCAGTACTTC.

This chain connects TRBV27 to TRBJ2-7, with TRBD2 identical over 9 bases. The J segment lost 3 bases and the V segment lost 0 bases, leaving 3 bases of the junction unmatched. The CDR3 covers 15 residues. CDR1 and CDR2 (germline): MNHEY, SMNVEV (reference sequence). The CDR3 sequence is CASSLSVSGSYEQYF. CDR3 DNA sequence: TGTGCCAGCAGTTTATCGGTTAGCGGGAGCTACGAGCAGTACTTC.

For the CDR3, the DNA is TGTGCCAGCTCACCAATTACCCCGGGTTCACCCCTCCACTTT. It translates to CASSPITPGSPLHF. The rearrangement uses TRBV18 and TRBJ1-6; no firm D call. From germline, CDR1 is KGHSH and CDR2 LQKENI. Trimming shortened V by 2 bases and J by 9 bases, and 11 bases separated the two germline ends. This CDR3 has 14 residues.

The chain links TRBV19 to TRBJ2-1; TRBD2 agrees at 14 bases. Trimming cost V 5 bases and J 14 bases; bases outside gene matches: 11. Germline loops: CDR1 LNHDA, CDR2 SQIVND (reference sequence). CDR3 size: 15 residues. CDR3 region: CASSLRTSGGNGKFF. The CDR3 DNA is TGTGCCAGTAGTTTAAGGACTAGCGGGGGGAACGGGAAGTTCTTC. Full variable domain (remainder filled in from reference TRBV19 and TRBJ2-1): DGGITQSPKYLFRKEGQNVTLSCEQNLNHDAMYWYRQDPGQGLRLIYYSQIVNDFQKGDIAEGYSVSREKKESFPLTVTSAQKNPTAFYLCASSLRTSGGNGKFFGPGTRLTVL.

The chain carries TRBV11-2 and TRBJ2-2; 10 bases are shared with TRBD2. CDR1 and CDR2 from the germline V gene are SGHAT and FQNNGV. J was trimmed by 6 bases and V by 0 bases; bases with no gene match: 10. The CDR3 extends over 18 amino acids. The DNA for the CDR3 is TGTGCCAGCAGCTTAGATCTTTGGGCTAGCGGGAGCCCCGGGGAGCTGTTTTTT. Protein product: CASSLDLWASGSPGELFF.

This clone was observed a single time. Germline and junction disagree at one end, which may indicate a read error. The gene calls are TRBV12-5 and TRBJ2-7; possibly TRBD1 for D (6 bases). Germline CDR1 and CDR2: LGHNT and FRNRAP. The CDR3 is made up of 14 amino acids. The CDR3 here is CASALTGQSPEQYF. CDR3 bases: TGTGCTAGTGCTTTGACGGGACAATCGCCCGAGCAGTACTTC.

As regards this clone: Within the sample, other DNA sequences also encode this same CDR3. J is TRBJ2-5 and V is TRBV2; 7 nucleotides line up with TRBD1. The germline CDR1 and CDR2 sequences are SNHLY and FYNNEI. J lost 5 bases, V lost 6 bases, and 9 bases had no gene match. The CDR3 consists of 14 residues. CDR3 protein: CASRRDRVGETQYF. In DNA form, the CDR3 reads TGTGCCAGCAGGAGAGACAGGGTCGGGGAGACCCAGTACTTC.

This clone has only one observation. The rearrangement uses TRBV30 and TRBJ2-7; tentative D call: TRBD2 (5 bases). This CDR3 has 15 amino acids. The V end was cut by 2 bases, the J end by 0 bases, with 14 bases between. CDR1 GTSNPN and CDR2 SVGIG come from the germline V gene (reference sequence). For the CDR3, the DNA is TGTGCCTGGAGTTTTGACTACTCGCCCTCCTACGAGCAGTACTTC. Encoded protein: CAWSFDYSPSYEQYF.

The V call is TRBV28, the J call TRBJ1-2; D is unresolved. The CDR3 runs 12 residues. Germline loops: CDR1 MDHEN, CDR2 SYDVKM. Trimming pared 5 bases from V and 5 bases from J, leaving 9 bases between. In nucleotides, the CDR3 is TGTGCCAGCAGTACAGATAGATATGGCTACACCTTC. Its translation: CASSTDRYGYTF.

The rearrangement links TRBV13 to TRBJ2-7; 9 bases are a match to TRBD2. The germline V gene encodes CDR1 PRHDT and CDR2 FYEKMQ (reference sequence). V shed 2 bases and J 6 bases; nucleotides not matched to a gene: 14. The CDR3 runs to 17 residues. Here the CDR3 DNA reads TGTGCCAGCAGCTTACGAGCGGGGGGCCGAGCGGGTTCCGAGCAGTACTTC. This sequence encodes CASSLRAGGRAGSEQYF.

The chain links TRBV5-4 to TRBJ1-1; unclear D gene. There are 15 residues in the CDR3. The germline V gene encodes CDR1 SGHNT and CDR2 YYREEE (reference sequence). V was trimmed by 0 bases and J by 1 base, leaving 10 bases between them. CDR3 bases: TGTGCCAGCAGCTTGGCCCCCCGAGGGAACACTGAAGCTTTCTTT. The encoded protein is CASSLAPRGNTEAFF.

The V call is TRBV30, the J call TRBJ2-7; no reliable D call. Germline V gene sequence: CDR1 GTSNPN, CDR2 SVGIG (reference sequence). V dropped 2 bases and J dropped 4 bases, with 9 bases sitting between them. The CDR3 runs 12 residues. CDR3 sequence (DNA): TGTGCCTGGAGTCTTTCGGGTTACGAGCAGTACTTC. Protein: CAWSLSGYEQYF.

The chain employs TRBV5-1 and TRBJ2-5; possibly TRBD2 for D (5 bases). The J call is doubtful: the DNA matches TRBJ2-7 better. Germline CDR1 reads SGHRS; CDR2 reads YFSETQ. This CDR3 region has 15 residues. The CDR3 DNA reads as TGCGCCAGCAGCTTGGGGACTGGGAGCTCCTACGAGCAGTACTTC. Translation gives CASSLGTGSSYEQYF.

In nucleotides, the CDR3 is TGTGCCAGCAGTCCCCCCGGGACTAGTGGCGGAAAGCAGTACTTC. It codes for CASSPPGTSGGKQYF. The rearrangement uses TRBV6-5 and TRBJ2-7; 8 bases agree with TRBD2. There are 15 residues in the CDR3. The J segment lost 8 bases and the V segment lost 5 bases, leaving 14 bases of the junction unmatched. Germline CDR1 reads MNHEY; CDR2 reads SVGAGI.

The genes are TRBV13 and TRBJ2-3, with 12 bases identical to TRBD2. The CDR3 loop spans 17 amino acids. Germline assignment: CDR1 PRHDT and CDR2 FYEKMQ (reference sequence). V was clipped by 5 bases and J by 3 bases; unmatched bases: 9. The CDR3 coding sequence is TGTGCCAGCAGCCCGCGACTAGCGGGGGAGGGGACAGATACGCAGTATTTT. Protein sequence: CASSPRLAGEGTDTQYF.

This clone was counted between two and nine times. The germline gene is not matched at one end of the junction; a read error may be the cause. The rearrangement uses TRBV7-9 and TRBJ2-7; 8 bases line up with TRBD2. The V gene's germline CDR1 is SEHNR and CDR2 FQNEAQ (reference sequence). The CDR3 contains 18 residues. The CDR3 coding sequence is TGTTCCAGCAGCTCCTCCTACGGGGGGGGACATGTGATCTACGAGCAGTACTTC. Translating it yields CSSSSSYGGGHVIYEQYF. The variable domain in full, completed from reference TRBV7-9 and TRBJ2-7, reads DTGVSQNPRHKITKRGQNVTFRCDPISEHNRLYWYRQTLGQGPEFLTYFQNEAQLEKSRLLSDRFSAERPKGSFSTLEIQRTEQGDSAMYLCSSSSSYGGGHVIYEQYFGPGTRLTVT.

The chain couples TRBV5-1 to TRBJ2-2; D gene uncertain. Germline assignment: CDR1 SGHRS and CDR2 YFSETQ. The CDR3 consists of 14 residues. V was shortened by 5 bases and J by 5 bases, with 13 bases between the two germline ends. The CDR3 reads CASSSDSPTGELFF. CDR3 in DNA: TGCGCCAGCAGTTCCGACTCACCAACCGGGGAGCTGTTTTTT.

This clone was seen just once. V is TRBV27 and J is TRBJ2-7; possible D gene TRBD1, 6 bases. Per the germline V gene, CDR1 is MNHEY and CDR2 is SMNVEV (reference sequence). The length of the CDR3 is 16 residues. With 8 bases removed from V and 5 bases from J, the gap between germline ends came to 25 bases. For the CDR3, the DNA is TGTGCCAGCGGTCCCGCCCTAGGACAGTTTGGGGACGAGCAGTACTTC. Translated, it gives CASGPALGQFGDEQYF.

The rearrangement joins TRBV28 to TRBJ2-7; no clear D. CDR1 and CDR2 (germline): MDHEN, SYDVKM. The CDR3 runs to 12 residues. Trimming took off 3 bases at V and 6 bases at J, with 9 bases between the two ends. In DNA form, the CDR3 reads TGTGCCAGCAGTTTGACACAGACCGAGCAGTACTTC. The encoded protein is CASSLTQTEQYF.

The J gene is TRBJ2-1, the V gene TRBV7-7, with 11 positions matching TRBD1. CDR1 is SSHAT and CDR2 is FNYEAQ in the germline V gene (reference sequence). V was clipped by 5 bases and J by 7 bases; unmatched bases: 4. The CDR3 has 14 residues. This CDR3 reads CASSAGTGGNEQFF. The CDR3 nucleotides are TGTGCCAGCAGCGCCGGGACAGGGGGAAATGAGCAGTTCTTC.

V gene TRBV11-3 combines with J gene TRBJ2-7, with a possible D match to TRBD2 (7 bases). This CDR3 comprises 17 residues. The germline V and J ends were trimmed by 7 bases and 2 bases, with 24 bases remaining between them. Germline-derived CDR1 and CDR2 are SGHNT and YENEEA. CDR3 amino acids: CASTVKVGGLSPYEQYF. CDR3 sequence (DNA): TGTGCCAGCACTGTCAAAGTGGGGGGGCTTTCCCCCTACGAGCAGTACTTC.

This clone was found a few times. The gene calls are TRBV7-2 and TRBJ2-7; D not resolved. This CDR3 contains 13 residues. Germline V CDR1 and CDR2: SGHTA, FQGNSA. Trimming shortened V by 5 bases and J by 3 bases, and 11 bases separated the two germline ends. CDR3 residues: CASSPYSGYEQYF. The CDR3 nucleotides read TGTGCCAGCAGCCCGTACTCGGGCTACGAGCAGTACTTC.

This clone occurred a few times. The chain uses TRBV28 and TRBJ1-3, with D possibly TRBD1 on 6 matching bases. This CDR3 has 16 amino acids. The V gene's germline CDR1 is MDHEN and CDR2 SYDVKM. The V end lost 3 bases, the J end lost 2 bases, and 14 bases lay between the germline ends. The CDR3 sequence is CASSLGHRAAGNTIYF. The CDR3, as DNA: TGTGCCAGCAGTTTGGGACATCGGGCGGCTGGAAACACCATATATTTT.

The chain carries TRBV7-9 and TRBJ1-1; no clear D gene. The length of the CDR3 is 14 residues. CDR1 and CDR2 from the germline V gene are SEHNR and FQNEAQ (reference sequence). Trimming took off 5 bases at V and 3 bases at J, with 13 bases between the two ends. CDR3 bases: TGTGCCAGCAGCCCCTTCAGAGGTGACACTGAAGCTTTCTTT. Protein product: CASSPFRGDTEAFF.